This TCR beta chain was observed in a study of blood T cell repertoires in COVID-19. In the study overall: Samples representing acute and convalescent COVID-19 were sourced from the United States, Italy and Spain. Nucleic acid was either cDNA or gDNA, and it came from T cells, B-cell-depleted T cells, or PBMCs.

V was shortened by 8 bases and J by 4 bases, with 17 bases between the two germline ends. Germline assignment: CDR1 LNHDA and CDR2 SQIVND (reference sequence). The CDR3 sequence is 14 residues long. Sequencing was performed with immunoSEQ multiplex PCR; in TCRdb, only in-frame clones are kept and a portion is missing. The sample lists 200,000 or so clones; about 88% were seen once. Cohorts were assigned according to the clinical history that participants reported. This chain connects TRBV19 to TRBJ1-1; D remains ambiguous. The clonotype originates from a woman aged 25 to 45 who had recovered from COVID-19. Sequences were obtained from PBMCs or T cells enriched from blood (not recorded which). In nucleotides, the CDR3 is TGTGCCAGTGACCGCGGGAATCAAGCCACTGAAGCTTTCTTT. As protein: CASDRGNQATEAFF.